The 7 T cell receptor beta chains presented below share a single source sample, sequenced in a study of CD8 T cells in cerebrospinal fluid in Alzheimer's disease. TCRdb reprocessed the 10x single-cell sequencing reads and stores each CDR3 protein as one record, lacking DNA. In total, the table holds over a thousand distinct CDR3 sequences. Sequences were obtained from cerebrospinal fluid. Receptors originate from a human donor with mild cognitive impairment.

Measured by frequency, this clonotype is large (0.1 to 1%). CDR3 protein: CASSLWLAAYNEQFF. The gene calls are TRBV6-5 and TRBJ2-1; TCRdb reports TRBD2, a call that lacks DNA to check it against. The germline V gene has CDR1 MNHEY and CDR2 SVGAGI. This CDR3 has 15 residues.

The CDR3 sequence: CASSPNPERGHGEQYF. The chain is built from TRBV7-3 and TRBJ2-7; absent DNA, TCRdb's TRBD1 call cannot be checked. Germline CDR1 is SGHTA and CDR2 is FQGTGA. The length of the CDR3 is 16 residues.

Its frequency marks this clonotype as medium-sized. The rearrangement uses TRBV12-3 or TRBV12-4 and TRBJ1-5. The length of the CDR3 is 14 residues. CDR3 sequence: CASSLHSHNQPQHF.

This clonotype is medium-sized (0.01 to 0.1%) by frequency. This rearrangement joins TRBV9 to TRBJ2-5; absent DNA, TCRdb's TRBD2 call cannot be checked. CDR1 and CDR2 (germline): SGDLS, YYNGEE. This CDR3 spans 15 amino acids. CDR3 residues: CASMRNAGGEETQYF.

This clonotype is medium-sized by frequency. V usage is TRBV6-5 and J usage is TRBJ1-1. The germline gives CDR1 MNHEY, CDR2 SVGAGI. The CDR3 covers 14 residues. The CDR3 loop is CASEQGGRNTEAFF.

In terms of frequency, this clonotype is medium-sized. The CDR3 protein is CASSSGQINQPQHF. The rearrangement links TRBV7-8 to TRBJ1-5; TCRdb gives TRBD1 as the D gene, but with no DNA this cannot be confirmed. Germline V gene sequence: CDR1 SGHVS, CDR2 FQNEAQ. The CDR3 has 14 amino acids.

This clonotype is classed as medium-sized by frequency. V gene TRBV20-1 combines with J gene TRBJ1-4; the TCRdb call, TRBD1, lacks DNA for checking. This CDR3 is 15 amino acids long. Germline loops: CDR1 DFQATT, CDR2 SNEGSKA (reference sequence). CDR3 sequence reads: CSATMDSATNEKLFF.